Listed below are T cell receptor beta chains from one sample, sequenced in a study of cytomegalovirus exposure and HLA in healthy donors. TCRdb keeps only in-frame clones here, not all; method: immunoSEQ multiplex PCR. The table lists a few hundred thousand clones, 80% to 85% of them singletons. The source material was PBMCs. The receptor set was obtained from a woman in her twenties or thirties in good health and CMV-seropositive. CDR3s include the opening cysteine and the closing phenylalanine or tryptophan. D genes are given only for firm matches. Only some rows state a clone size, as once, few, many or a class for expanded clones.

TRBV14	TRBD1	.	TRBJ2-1	CASAVRQGAYNEQFF	TGTGCCAGCGCTGTTCGGCAGGGGGCCTACAATGAGCAGTTCTTC
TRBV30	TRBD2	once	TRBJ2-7	CAWTAGTSRYYEQYF	TGTGCCTGGACCGCCGGGACTAGCAGGTACTACGAGCAGTACTTC
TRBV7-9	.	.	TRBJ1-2	CASSLDNEDTF	TGTGCCAGCAGCTTAGATAATGAGGACACCTTC
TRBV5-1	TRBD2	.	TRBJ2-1	CASSAGTSGYNEQFF	TGCGCCAGCAGCGCCGGGACTAGCGGCTACAATGAGCAGTTCTTC
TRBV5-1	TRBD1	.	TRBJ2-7	CASSLPPGQRNYEQYF	TGCGCCAGCAGCCTACCACCGGGACAGAGAAACTACGAGCAGTACTTC
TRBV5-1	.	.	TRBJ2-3	CASSSRGYNTDTQYF	TGCGCCAGCAGCTCGCGGGGTTATAACACAGATACGCAGTATTTT
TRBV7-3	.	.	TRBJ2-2	CASSLVAGAAPGELFF	TGTGCCAGCAGCTTAGTGGCGGGTGCTGCACCCGGGGAGCTGTTTTTT
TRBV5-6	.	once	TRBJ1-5	CASSLGTSSNQPQHF	TGTGCCAGCAGCTTGGGGACGTCTAGCAATCAGCCCCAGCATTTT
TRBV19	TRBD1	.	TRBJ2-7	CASSRQGSGYEQYF	TGTGCCAGTAGCCGACAGGGGTCAGGCTACGAGCAGTACTTC
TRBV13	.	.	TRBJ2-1	CASSPRQGLEQFF	TGTGCCAGCAGCCCTCGTCAGGGTCTTGAGCAGTTCTTC
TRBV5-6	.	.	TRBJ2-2	CASSFLGPNTGELFF	TGTGCCAGCAGCTTTTTGGGGCCGAACACCGGGGAGCTGTTTTTT
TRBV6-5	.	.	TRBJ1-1	CASSYDDDGLNTEAFF	TGTGCCAGCAGTTACGATGACGACGGGCTGAACACTGAAGCTTTCTTT
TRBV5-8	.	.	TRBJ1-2	CASSLDRELYGYTF	TGTGCCAGCAGCTTGGACAGGGAACTCTATGGCTACACCTTC
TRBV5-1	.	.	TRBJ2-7	CASTGPGEEQYF	TGCGCCAGCACAGGACCGGGGGAGGAGCAGTACTTC
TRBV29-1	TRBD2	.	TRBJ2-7	CSVVPSGTSSYEQYF	TGCAGCGTTGTGCCTAGCGGAACAAGCTCCTACGAGCAGTACTTC
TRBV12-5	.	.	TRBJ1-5	CASSHTNQPQHF	TGTGCTAGTAGTCATACCAATCAGCCCCAGCATTTT
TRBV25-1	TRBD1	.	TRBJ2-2	CASMSPGQGNRGELFF	TGTGCCAGCATGAGCCCGGGACAGGGGAATCGGGGGGAGCTGTTTTTT
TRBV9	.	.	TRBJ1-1	CASSPRPLSTEAFF	TGTGCCAGCAGCCCCCGGCCTCTTAGCACTGAAGCTTTCTTT
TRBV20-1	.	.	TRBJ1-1	CSAPGDTEAFF	TGCAGTGCTCCTGGGGATACTGAAGCTTTCTTT
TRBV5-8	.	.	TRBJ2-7	CASSGPGAYEQYF	TGTGCCAGCAGCGGTCCAGGGGCCTACGAGCAGTACTTC
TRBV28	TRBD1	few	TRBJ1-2	CASRSGDRAFGYTF	TGTGCCAGCAGATCGGGGGACAGGGCTTTCGGCTACACCTTC
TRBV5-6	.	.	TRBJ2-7	CASSHEVEQYF	TGTGCCAGCAGTCACGAGGTCGAGCAGTACTTC
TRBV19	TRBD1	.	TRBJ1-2	CASKTGAYGYTF	TGTGCCAGTAAGACAGGGGCCTATGGCTACACCTTC
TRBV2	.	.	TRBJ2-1	CASSPGPVNEQFF	TGTGCCAGCAGCCCGGGGCCGGTGAATGAGCAGTTCTTC
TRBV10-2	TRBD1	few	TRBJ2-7	CATISGGGYEQYF	TGCGCCACCATATCAGGGGGCGGGTACGAGCAGTACTTC
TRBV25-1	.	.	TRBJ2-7	CASSESGSSPYEQYF	TGTGCCAGCAGTGAATCCGGCAGCAGTCCCTACGAGCAGTACTTC
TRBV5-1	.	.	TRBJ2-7	CASSPAPEEAYEQYF	TGCGCCAGCAGCCCAGCACCCGAAGAGGCCTACGAGCAGTACTTC
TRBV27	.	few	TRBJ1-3	CASSFVGAGNTIYF	TGTGCCAGCAGTTTTGTGGGGGCTGGAAACACCATATATTTT
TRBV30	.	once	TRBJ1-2	CASEEGGSDGYTF	TGTGCCTCCGAGGAGGGGGGATCGGATGGCTACACCTTC
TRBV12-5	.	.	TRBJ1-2	CASGLERRYGYTF	TGTGCTAGTGGTTTGGAAAGGAGATATGGCTACACCTTC
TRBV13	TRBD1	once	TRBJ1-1	CATTGGPMNTEAFF	TGTGCCACCACAGGGGGACCCATGAACACTGAAGCTTTCTTT
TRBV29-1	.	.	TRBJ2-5	CSVQGGKETQYF	TGCAGCGTGCAGGGGGGAAAAGAGACCCAGTACTTC
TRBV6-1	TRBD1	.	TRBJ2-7	CASGDRAYEQYF	TGTGCCAGCGGGGACAGGGCCTACGAGCAGTACTTC
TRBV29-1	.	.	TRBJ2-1	CSVGAYFYNEQFF	TGCAGCGTTGGGGCGTATTTCTACAATGAGCAGTTCTTC
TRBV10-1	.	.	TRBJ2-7	CASSEGQNYEQYF	TGCGCCAGCAGTGAGGGACAAAACTACGAGCAGTACTTC
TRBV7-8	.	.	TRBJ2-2	CASSPGQTRLSSLNTGELFF	TGTGCCAGCAGCCCCGGACAGACCCGCTTATCTTCTTTGAACACCGGGGAGCTGTTTTTT
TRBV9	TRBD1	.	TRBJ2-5	CASSVGTGTGEETQYF	TGTGCCAGCAGCGTAGGAACAGGGACAGGGGAAGAGACCCAGTACTTC
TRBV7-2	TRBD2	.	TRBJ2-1	CASTGGSSGNHEQFF	TGTGCCAGCACCGGGGGGTCTAGCGGGAACCATGAGCAGTTCTTC
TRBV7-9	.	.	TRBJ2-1	CASSTGPTNEQFF	TGTGCCAGCAGCACGGGCCCCACCAATGAGCAGTTCTTC
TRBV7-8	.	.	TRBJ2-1	CASSLARAGFYNEQFF	TGTGCCAGCAGCTTAGCCCGAGCAGGATTCTACAATGAGCAGTTCTTC
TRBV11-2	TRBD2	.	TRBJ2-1	CASTITSGKANEQFF	TGTGCCAGCACTATCACTAGCGGGAAGGCGAATGAGCAGTTCTTC
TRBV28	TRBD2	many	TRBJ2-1	CASSFEFSSGPYNEQFF	TGTGCCAGCAGTTTTGAGTTCTCTAGCGGACCCTACAATGAGCAGTTCTTC
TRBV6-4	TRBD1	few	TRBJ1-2	CASSKQQGAISGYTF	TGTGCCAGCAGTAAACAGCAGGGGGCTATCAGTGGCTACACCTTC
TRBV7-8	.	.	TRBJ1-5	CASSLQQTGYNQPQHF	TGTGCCAGCAGCTTACAACAGACAGGCTACAATCAGCCCCAGCATTTT
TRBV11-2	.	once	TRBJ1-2	CASSLGNYGYTF	TGTGCCAGCAGCTTAGGCAACTATGGCTACACCTTC
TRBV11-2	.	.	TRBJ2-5	CASSSPSGQETQYF	TGTGCCAGCAGCTCCCCCAGCGGGCAAGAGACCCAGTACTTC
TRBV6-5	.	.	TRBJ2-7	CASSYSPGSTYEQYF	TGTGCCAGCAGTTACTCGCCAGGCTCCACCTACGAGCAGTACTTC
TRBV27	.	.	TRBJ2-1	CASSLPSNEQFF	TGTGCCAGCAGTCTACCTAGCAATGAGCAGTTCTTC
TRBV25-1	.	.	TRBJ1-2	CASSDSGMEGYTF	TGTGCCAGCAGTGATTCGGGGATGGAAGGCTACACCTTC
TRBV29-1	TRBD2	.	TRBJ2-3	CSVDRVGTSGSLDTQYF	TGCAGCGTTGACAGAGTAGGGACTAGCGGGAGTCTAGATACGCAGTATTTT
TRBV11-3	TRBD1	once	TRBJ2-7	CASSLVGQGIYEQYF	TGTGCCAGCAGCTTAGTGGGACAGGGGATATACGAGCAGTACTTC
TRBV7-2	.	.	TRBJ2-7	CASSLARIGAEQYF	TGTGCCAGCAGCTTAGCGCGCATAGGGGCGGAGCAGTACTTC
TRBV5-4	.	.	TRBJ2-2	CASSAVREWNTGELFF	TGTGCCAGCAGTGCCGTCCGGGAGTGGAACACCGGGGAGCTGTTTTTT